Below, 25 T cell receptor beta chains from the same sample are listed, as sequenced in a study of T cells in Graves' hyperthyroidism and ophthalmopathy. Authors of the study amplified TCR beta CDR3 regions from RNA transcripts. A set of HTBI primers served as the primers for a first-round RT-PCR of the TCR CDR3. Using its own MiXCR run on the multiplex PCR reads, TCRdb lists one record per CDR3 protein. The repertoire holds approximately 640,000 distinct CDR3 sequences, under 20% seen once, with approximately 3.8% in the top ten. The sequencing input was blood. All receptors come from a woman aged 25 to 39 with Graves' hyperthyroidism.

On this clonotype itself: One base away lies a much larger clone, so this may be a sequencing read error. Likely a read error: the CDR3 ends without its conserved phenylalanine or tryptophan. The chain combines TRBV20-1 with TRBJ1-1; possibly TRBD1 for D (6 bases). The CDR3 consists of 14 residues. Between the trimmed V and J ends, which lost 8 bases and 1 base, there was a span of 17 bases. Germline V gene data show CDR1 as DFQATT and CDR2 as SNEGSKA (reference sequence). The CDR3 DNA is TGCAGTCTTCCGAACCCGACAGGGAACACTGAAGCTTTCCTT. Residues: CSLPNPTGNTEAFL.

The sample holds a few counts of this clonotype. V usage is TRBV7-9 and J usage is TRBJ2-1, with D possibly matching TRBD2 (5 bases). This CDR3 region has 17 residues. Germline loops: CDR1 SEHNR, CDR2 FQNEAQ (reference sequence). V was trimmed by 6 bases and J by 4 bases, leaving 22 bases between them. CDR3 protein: CASRPRRGDGMYNEQFF. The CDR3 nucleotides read TGTGCCAGCAGACCCAGACGGGGAGATGGTATGTACAATGAGCAGTTCTTC.

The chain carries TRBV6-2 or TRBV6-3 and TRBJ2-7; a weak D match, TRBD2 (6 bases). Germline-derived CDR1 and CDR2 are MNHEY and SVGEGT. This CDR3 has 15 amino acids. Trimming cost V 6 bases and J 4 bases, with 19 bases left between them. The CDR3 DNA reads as TGTGCCAGCAGCCGGAGGGTTTCGGGGCGATACGAGCAGTACTTC. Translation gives CASSRRVSGRYEQYF.

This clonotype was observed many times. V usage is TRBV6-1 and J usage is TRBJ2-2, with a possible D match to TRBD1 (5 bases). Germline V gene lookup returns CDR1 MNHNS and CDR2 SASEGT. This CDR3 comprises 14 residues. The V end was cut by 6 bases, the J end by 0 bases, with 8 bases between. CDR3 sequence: CASSRDPNTGELFF. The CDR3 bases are TGTGCCAGCAGCAGGGATCCGAACACCGGGGAGCTGTTTTTT.

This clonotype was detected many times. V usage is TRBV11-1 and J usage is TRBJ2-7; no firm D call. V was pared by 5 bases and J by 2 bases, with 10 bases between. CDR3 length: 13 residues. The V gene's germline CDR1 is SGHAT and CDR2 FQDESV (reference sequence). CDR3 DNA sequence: TGTGCCAGCAGCGTCAGTGCGCCCTACGAGCAGTACTTC. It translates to CASSVSAPYEQYF. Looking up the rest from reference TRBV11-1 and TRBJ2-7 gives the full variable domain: EAEVAQSPRYKITEKSQAVAFWCDPISGHATLYWYRQILGQGPELLVQFQDESVVDDSQLPKDRFSAERLKGVDSTLKIQPAELGDSAMYLCASSVSAPYEQYFGPGTRLTVT.

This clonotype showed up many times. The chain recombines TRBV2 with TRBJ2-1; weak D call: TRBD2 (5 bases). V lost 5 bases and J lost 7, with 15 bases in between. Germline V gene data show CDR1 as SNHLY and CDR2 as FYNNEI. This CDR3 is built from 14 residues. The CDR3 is CASSPRTEANEQFF. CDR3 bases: TGTGCCAGCAGTCCCCGGACGGAGGCTAATGAGCAGTTCTTC.

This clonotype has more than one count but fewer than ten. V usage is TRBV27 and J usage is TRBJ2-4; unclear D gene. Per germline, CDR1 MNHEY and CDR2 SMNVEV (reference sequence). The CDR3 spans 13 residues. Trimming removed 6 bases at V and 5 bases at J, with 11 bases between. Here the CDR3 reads CASRRVQENIQYF. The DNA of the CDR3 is TGTGCCAGCAGGAGAGTTCAGGAAAACATTCAGTACTTC.

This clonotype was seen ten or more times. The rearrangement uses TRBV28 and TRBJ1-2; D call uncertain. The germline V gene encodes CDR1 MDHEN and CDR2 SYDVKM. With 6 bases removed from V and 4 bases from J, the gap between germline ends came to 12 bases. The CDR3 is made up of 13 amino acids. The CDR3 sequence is CASSRGPSYGYTF. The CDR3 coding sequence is TGTGCCAGCAGCCGGGGTCCAAGCTATGGCTACACCTTC.

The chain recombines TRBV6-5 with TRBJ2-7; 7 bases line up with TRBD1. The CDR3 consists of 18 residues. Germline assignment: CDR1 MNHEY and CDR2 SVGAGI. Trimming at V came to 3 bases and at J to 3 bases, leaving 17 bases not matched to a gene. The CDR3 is CASSYSHLTGLSLYEQYF. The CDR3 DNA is TGTGCCAGCAGTTATTCACATTTGACAGGGTTAAGCCTCTACGAGCAGTACTTC.

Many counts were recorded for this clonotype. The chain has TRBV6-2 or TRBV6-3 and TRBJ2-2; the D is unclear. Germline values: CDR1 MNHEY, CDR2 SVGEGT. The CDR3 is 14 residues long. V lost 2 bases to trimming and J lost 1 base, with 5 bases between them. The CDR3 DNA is TGTGCCAGCAGTTACGATGGGAACACCGGGGAGCTGTTTTTT. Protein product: CASSYDGNTGELFF.

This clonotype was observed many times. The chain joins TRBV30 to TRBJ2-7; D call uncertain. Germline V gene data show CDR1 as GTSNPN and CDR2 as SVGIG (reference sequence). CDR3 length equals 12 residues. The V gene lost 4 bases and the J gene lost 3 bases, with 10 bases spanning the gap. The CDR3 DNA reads TGTGCCTGGAAAAAGCAAAACTACGAGCAGTACTTC. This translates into CAWKKQNYEQYF.

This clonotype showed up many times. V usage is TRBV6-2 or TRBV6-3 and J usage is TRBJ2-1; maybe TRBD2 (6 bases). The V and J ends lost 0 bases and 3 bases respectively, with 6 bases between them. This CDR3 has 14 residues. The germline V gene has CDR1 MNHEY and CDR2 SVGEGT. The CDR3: CASSYSTSYNEQFF. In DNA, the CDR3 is TGTGCCAGCAGTTACTCGACTAGCTACAATGAGCAGTTCTTC.

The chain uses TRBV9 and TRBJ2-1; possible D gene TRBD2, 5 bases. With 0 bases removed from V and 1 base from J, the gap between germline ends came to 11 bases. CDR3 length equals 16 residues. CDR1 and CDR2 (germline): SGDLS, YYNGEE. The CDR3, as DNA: TGTGCCAGCAGCGTAGTATCCCGGGGTTCCTACAATGAGCAGTTCTTC. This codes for CASSVVSRGSYNEQFF.

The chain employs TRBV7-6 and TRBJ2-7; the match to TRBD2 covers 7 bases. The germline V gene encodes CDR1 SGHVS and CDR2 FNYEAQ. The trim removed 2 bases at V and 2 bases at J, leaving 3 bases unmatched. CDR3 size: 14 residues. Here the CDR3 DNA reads TGTGCCAGCAGCTTAAGGGGAGGGCCCTACGAGCAGTACTTC. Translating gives CASSLRGGPYEQYF.

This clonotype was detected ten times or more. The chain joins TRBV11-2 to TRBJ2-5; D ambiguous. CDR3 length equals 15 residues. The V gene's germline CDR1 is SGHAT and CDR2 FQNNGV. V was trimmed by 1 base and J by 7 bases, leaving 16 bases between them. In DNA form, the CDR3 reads TGTGCCAGCAGCTTAGCAGGAACCGGACCGGCGACCCAGTACTTC. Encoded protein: CASSLAGTGPATQYF.

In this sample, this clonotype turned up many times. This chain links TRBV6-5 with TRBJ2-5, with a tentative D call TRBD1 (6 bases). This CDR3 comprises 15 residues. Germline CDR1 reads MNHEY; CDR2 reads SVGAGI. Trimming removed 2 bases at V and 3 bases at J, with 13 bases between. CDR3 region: CASSYTSRGKETQYF. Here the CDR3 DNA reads TGTGCCAGCAGTTACACATCCAGGGGAAAAGAGACCCAGTACTTC.

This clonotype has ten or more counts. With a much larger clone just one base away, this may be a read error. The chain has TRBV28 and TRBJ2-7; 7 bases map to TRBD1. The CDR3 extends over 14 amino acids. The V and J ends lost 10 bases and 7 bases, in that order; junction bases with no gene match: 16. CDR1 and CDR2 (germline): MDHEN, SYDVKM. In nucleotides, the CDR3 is TGTGCCACCAGGCGCGGCAGGGGGTTAAGGGAGCAGTACTTC. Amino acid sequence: CATRRGRGLREQYF.

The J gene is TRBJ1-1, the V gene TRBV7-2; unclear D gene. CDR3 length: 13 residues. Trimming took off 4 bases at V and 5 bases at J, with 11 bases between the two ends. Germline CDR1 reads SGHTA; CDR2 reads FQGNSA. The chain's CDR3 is CASSSDPRTEAFF. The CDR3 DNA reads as TGTGCCAGCAGCTCCGACCCCCGGACTGAAGCTTTCTTT. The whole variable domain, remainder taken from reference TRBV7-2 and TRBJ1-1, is GAGVSQSPSNKVTEKGKDVELRCDPISGHTALYWYRQSLGQGLEFLIYFQGNSAPDKSGLPSDRFSAERTGGSVSTLTIQRTQQEDSAVYLCASSSDPRTEAFFGQGTRLTVV.

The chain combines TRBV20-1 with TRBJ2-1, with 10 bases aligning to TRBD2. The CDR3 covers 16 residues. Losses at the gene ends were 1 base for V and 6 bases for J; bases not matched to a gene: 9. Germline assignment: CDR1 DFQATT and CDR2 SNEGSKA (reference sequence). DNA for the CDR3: TGCAGTGCTAGAGTCTTAGCGGGAGGCCTGACCAATGAGCAGTTCTTC. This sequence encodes CSARVLAGGLTNEQFF.

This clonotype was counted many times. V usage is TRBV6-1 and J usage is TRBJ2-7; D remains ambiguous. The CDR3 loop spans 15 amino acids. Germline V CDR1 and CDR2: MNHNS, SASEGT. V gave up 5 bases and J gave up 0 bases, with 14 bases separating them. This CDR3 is CASSSSLLSSYEQYF. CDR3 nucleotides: TGTGCCAGCAGTTCGAGCTTACTGAGCTCCTACGAGCAGTACTTC.

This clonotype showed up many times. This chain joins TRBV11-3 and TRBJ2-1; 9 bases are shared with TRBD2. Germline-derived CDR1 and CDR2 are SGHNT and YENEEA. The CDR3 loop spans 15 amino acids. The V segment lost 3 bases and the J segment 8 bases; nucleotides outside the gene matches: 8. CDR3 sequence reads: CASSFNSGSIHEQFF. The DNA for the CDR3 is TGTGCCAGCAGCTTTAATAGCGGGAGTATACATGAGCAGTTCTTC. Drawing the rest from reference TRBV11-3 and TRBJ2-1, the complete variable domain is EAGVVQSPRYKIIEKKQPVAFWCNPISGHNTLYWYLQNLGQGPELLIRYENEEAVDDSQLPKDRFSAERLKGVDSTLKIQPAELGDSAVYLCASSFNSGSIHEQFFGPGTRLTVL.

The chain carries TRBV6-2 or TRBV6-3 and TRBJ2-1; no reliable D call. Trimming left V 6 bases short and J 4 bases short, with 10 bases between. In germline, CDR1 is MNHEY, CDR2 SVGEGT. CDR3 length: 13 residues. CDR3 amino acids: CASRLSVYNEQFF. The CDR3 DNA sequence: TGTGCCAGCAGGCTGAGTGTATACAATGAGCAGTTCTTC.

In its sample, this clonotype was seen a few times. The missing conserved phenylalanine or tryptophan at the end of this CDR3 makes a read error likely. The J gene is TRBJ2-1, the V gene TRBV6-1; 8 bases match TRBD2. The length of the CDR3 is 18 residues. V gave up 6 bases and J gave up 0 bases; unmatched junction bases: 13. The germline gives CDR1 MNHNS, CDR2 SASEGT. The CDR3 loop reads CASSPGLVLQSSYNEQFL. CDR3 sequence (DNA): TGTGCCAGCAGCCCGGGACTAGTTCTTCAAAGCTCCTACAATGAGCAGTTCCTC.

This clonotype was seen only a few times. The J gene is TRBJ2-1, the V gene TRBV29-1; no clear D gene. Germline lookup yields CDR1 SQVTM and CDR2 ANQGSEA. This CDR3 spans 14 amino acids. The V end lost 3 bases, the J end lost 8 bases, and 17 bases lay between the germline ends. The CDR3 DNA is TGCAGCGTTGAGGGAAATCAAAAGTGGGATGAGCAGTTCTTC. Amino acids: CSVEGNQKWDEQFF.

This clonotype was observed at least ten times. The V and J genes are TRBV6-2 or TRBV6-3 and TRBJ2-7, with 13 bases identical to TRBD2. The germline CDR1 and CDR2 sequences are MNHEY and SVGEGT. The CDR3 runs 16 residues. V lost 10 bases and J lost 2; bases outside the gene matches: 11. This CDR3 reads CATNLGLAGWAYEQYF. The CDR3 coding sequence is TGTGCCACGAACTTGGGACTAGCGGGATGGGCCTACGAGCAGTACTTC.